The entry that follows covers one TCR beta chain sequence. Method: immunoSEQ multiplex PCR; TCRdb's copy keeps in-frame clones and lacks some. Altogether 65,000 to 80,000 clones are present, 80% to 95% being singletons, with the ten largest covering about 0.93%. The data were obtained in a study of T cell changes during pregnancy in multiple sclerosis. Trimming took 1 base from V and 4 from J; bases not matched to a gene: 7. CDR3 length: 16 residues. Germline V gives CDR1 SGHVS, CDR2 FNYEAQ. The sequence was collected from a female donor with multiple sclerosis, enrolled in a pregnancy study. The sequences come from peripheral blood, collected in the first trimester of pregnancy. The rearrangement joins TRBV7-6 to TRBJ2-3; 8 bases line up with TRBD2. CDR3 region: CASSLGAGGESDTQYF. For the CDR3, the DNA is TGTGCCAGCAGCTTAGGGGCGGGGGGCGAGTCAGATACGCAGTATTTT. Supplemented by reference TRBV7-6 and TRBJ2-3, the full variable domain reads GAGVSQSPRYKVTKRGQDVALRCDPISGHVSLYWYRQALGQGPEFLTYFNYEAQQDKSGLPNDRFSAERPEGSISTLTIQRTEQRDSAMYRCASSLGAGGESDTQYFGPGTRLTVL.